The rows below give T cell receptor beta chains drawn from one sample of a study of T-cell reconstitution after alpha-beta-depleted transplantation in children. TCRdb re-derived calls from the PCR reads in MiXCR, one entry per CDR3 protein. The table shows around 600,000 distinct CDR3 sequences, with under 12% occurring only once. The material was PBMCs from the stem cell graft donor, obtained from the stem cell graft. The receptors originated from a human donor who donated a stem cell graft to a child with acute myeloid leukemia. The CDR3 runs from the conserved cysteine through the conserved F or W. The D gene is left open where the match is weak. Size is omitted from some rows. Given values are once, few, many or a class for expanded clones.

j_call,v_call,d_call,clone_size,cdr3_aa,cdr3_nt
TRBJ1-2,TRBV6-5,-,-,CASSNPPAGTHGYTF,TGTGCCAGCAGTAACCCGCCGGCCGGGACGCATGGCTACACCTTC
TRBJ2-1,TRBV28,-,many,CASSRKTAPYNEQFF,TGTGCCAGCAGTCGTAAGACAGCCCCCTACAATGAGCAGTTCTTC
TRBJ1-1,TRBV7-9,-,-,CASSLVATGNTEAFF,TGTGCCAGCAGCTTAGTAGCAACGGGGAACACTGAAGCTTTCTTT
TRBJ1-1,TRBV12-3/TRBV12-4,-,few,CASSPGRGVAFF,TGTGCCAGCAGCCCCGGAAGGGGGGTGGCTTTCTTT
TRBJ2-7,TRBV4-3,-,-,CASSHSDNSYEQYF,TGCGCCAGCAGCCACTCGGACAACTCCTACGAGCAGTACTTC
TRBJ2-5,TRBV15,-,-,CATSRAGAPYQETQYF,TGTGCCACCAGCAGAGCCGGGGCCCCGTACCAAGAGACCCAGTACTTC
TRBJ1-6,TRBV7-2,-,few,CASSLKAGDSPLHF,TGTGCCAGCAGCTTAAAGGCAGGAGATTCACCCCTCCACTTT
TRBJ2-1,TRBV6-5,-,-,CASSYSPNGRGAYNEQFF,TGTGCCAGCAGTTACTCACCAAACGGGAGAGGGGCTTACAATGAGCAGTTCTTC
TRBJ2-7,TRBV27,TRBD2,many,CASTRFGLAQPYEQYF,TGTGCCAGCACCCGATTTGGACTAGCCCAGCCTTACGAGCAGTACTTC
TRBJ2-1,TRBV20-1,TRBD2,-,CSDQTSGIYNEQFF,TGCAGTGACCAGACTAGCGGGATTTACAATGAGCAGTTCTTC
TRBJ2-7,TRBV6-5,TRBD1,few,CASSYRGTGVSYEQYF,TGTGCCAGCAGTTACCGGGGAACAGGGGTTTCCTACGAGCAGTACTTC
TRBJ2-2,TRBV29-1,TRBD2,many,CSATGLAGENAGELFF,TGCAGCGCCACGGGACTAGCGGGAGAGAACGCCGGGGAGCTGTTTTTT
TRBJ2-7,TRBV7-9,-,many,CVTTEGAHEQYF,TGTGTTACGACGGAGGGGGCCCACGAGCAGTACTTC
TRBJ2-5,TRBV12-3/TRBV12-4,-,-,CASSPAPPRETQYF,TGTGCCAGCAGCCCCGCCCCCCCCCGCGAGACCCAGTACTTC
TRBJ1-1,TRBV6-6,TRBD1,many,CASRRQGTEAFF,TGTGCCAGCAGACGACAGGGGACTGAAGCTTTCTTT
TRBJ2-3,TRBV4-3,TRBD2,-,CASSQDRTRDTQYF,TGCGCCAGCAGCCAAGATCGGACTAGAGATACGCAGTATTTT
TRBJ2-1,TRBV29-1,TRBD2,many,CSVEGSGISSYNEQFF,TGCAGCGTTGAAGGTAGCGGGATTTCCTCCTACAATGAGCAGTTCTTC
TRBJ1-1,TRBV5-4,TRBD1,few,CASSSGRQGMNTEAFF,TGTGCCAGCAGCTCGGGGCGACAGGGGATGAACACTGAAGCTTTCTTT
TRBJ2-5,TRBV5-1,-,many,CASSFGIGQETQYF,TGCGCCAGCAGCTTTGGGATTGGCCAAGAGACCCAGTACTTC
TRBJ2-1,TRBV29-1,TRBD1,few,CSAPDRGHYNEQFF,TGCAGCGCCCCCGACAGGGGGCATTACAATGAGCAGTTCTTC
TRBJ2-1,TRBV19,-,few,CASRSTYNEQFF,TGTGCCAGTAGGTCCACTTACAATGAGCAGTTCTTC
TRBJ1-1,TRBV29-1,-,few,CSVSTPQVIF,TGCAGCGTTTCTACTCCCCAGGTGATCTTT
TRBJ1-5,TRBV12-3/TRBV12-4,-,few,CASIHKGYSNQPQHF,TGTGCCAGCATCCATAAGGGGTATAGCAATCAGCCCCAGCATTTT
TRBJ1-1,TRBV7-9,-,-,CASSPERSRDTEAFF,TGTGCCAGCAGCCCCGAGCGGTCTAGGGACACTGAAGCTTTCTTT
TRBJ2-3,TRBV10-3,TRBD2,many,CAIGQRESDTQYF,TGTGCCATCGGCCAGCGGGAGTCAGATACGCAGTATTTT
TRBJ2-2,TRBV3-1,TRBD2,few,CASSQGLPLTGELFF,TGTGCCAGCAGCCAGGGACTACCACTCACCGGGGAGCTGTTTTTT
TRBJ1-2,TRBV20-1,-,few,CSAPIPGKMNGYTF,TGCAGTGCCCCGATCCCAGGGAAAATGAATGGCTACACCTTC
TRBJ1-3,TRBV6-4,-,-,CASSDSVGVTGNTIYF,TGTGCCAGCTCTGACTCCGTCGGGGTGACGGGAAACACCATATATTTT
TRBJ2-3,TRBV11-2,-,-,CASSLDSGDTQYF,TGTGCCAGCAGCTTAGATAGCGGAGATACGCAGTATTTT
TRBJ2-7,TRBV4-3,-,few,CASSQEVTYEQYF,TGCGCCAGCAGCCAAGAAGTTACCTACGAGCAGTACTTC
TRBJ2-7,TRBV20-1,-,few,CSAAPGTPYEQYF,TGCAGTGCTGCACCCGGTACTCCCTACGAGCAGTACTTC
TRBJ1-1,TRBV20-1,TRBD1,few,CSARGGQGGTEAFF,TGCAGTGCTAGGGGGGGACAGGGGGGAACTGAAGCTTTCTTT